This T cell receptor (beta chain) comes out of a study of blood T cell repertoires in COVID-19. Study summary: T cells, B-cell-depleted T cells, or PBMCs supplied cDNA or gDNA.

Study processing details: Nucleated cell number was recorded as an estimate derived from reference gene primer amplification. TCRdb's table, derived via immunoSEQ multiplex PCR, lists solely in-frame clones and lacks some. The DNA gave D and trimming, while V, J and clone size come from that table. Of roughly 250,000 clones listed, over 80% are singletons. Participants came from roughly 25 US areas, aged roughly 18 to 95 years. Researchers sorted participants into cohorts using their self-reported clinical history. The sample was PBMCs or T cells enriched from blood (not recorded which). The clonotype originates from a human donor in a cohort exposed to, infected with or recovered from COVID-19 (not recorded which). The donor label of this sample is uncertain.

The CDR3 sequence is CASKISGGPSGANVLTF. The CDR3 DNA sequence: TGTGCCAGCAAAATATCGGGGGGCCCCTCTGGGGCCAACGTCCTGACTTTC. The chain joins TRBV28 to TRBJ2-6; D is possibly TRBD2 (7 bases). The CDR3 loop spans 17 amino acids. The germline V and J ends were trimmed by 7 bases and 0 bases, with 16 bases remaining between them. The V gene's germline CDR1 is MDHEN and CDR2 SYDVKM.